Following are 7 T cell receptor beta chains from one sample sequenced in a study of PD-1 blockade in mismatch repair-deficient tumors. Method: immunoSEQ multiplex PCR; TCRdb's copy keeps in-frame clones and lacks some. This sample yields 15,000 to 20,000 clones, of which approximately 84% are seen a single time; 1.6% belongs to the top ten. The starting material was PBMCs, obtained roughly 23 weeks after starting pembrolizumab. These TCRs come from an adult with mismatch repair-deficient cancer.

The chain links TRBV18 to TRBJ2-2, with D unclear. The CDR3 is 15 residues long. The germline CDR1 and CDR2 sequences are KGHSH and LQKENI. The V end lost 2 bases, the J end lost 1 base, and 8 bases lay between the germline ends. DNA of the CDR3: TGTGCCAGCTCACCATGGTCCGGGAACACCGGGGAGCTGTTTTTT. Translating gives CASSPWSGNTGELFF.

In this sample, this clone turned up a few times. The V and J genes are TRBV28 and TRBJ2-7, with D perhaps matching TRBD2 (5 bases). The CDR3 spans 15 residues. Trimming shortened V by 2 bases and J by 0 bases, and 11 bases separated the two germline ends. Germline lookup yields CDR1 MDHEN and CDR2 SYDVKM. CDR3: CASSLQRMSSYEQYF. The CDR3 region has the DNA TGTGCCAGCAGTTTACAGCGGATGAGCTCCTACGAGCAGTACTTC.

The chain carries TRBV5-5 and TRBJ2-1; 7 bases are shared with TRBD2. Germline CDR1 and CDR2: SGHKS and YYEKEE (reference sequence). The V and J ends lost 2 bases and 4 bases, in that order; junction bases with no gene match: 6. The length of the CDR3 is 15 residues. CDR3 in DNA: TGTGCCAGCAGCTTCAGGCGGGAGAGGTACAATGAGCAGTTCTTC. Its protein is CASSFRRERYNEQFF.

CDR3 DNA sequence: TGTGCCAGCAGCTTAGCGTTGGTCAGCCAAGAGACCCAGTACTTC. It yields the protein CASSLALVSQETQYF. The chain is built from TRBV7-8 and TRBJ2-5; no clear D. There are 15 residues in the CDR3. V was clipped by 0 bases and J by 1 base, with 9 bases between them. Germline CDR1 reads SGHVS; CDR2 reads FQNEAQ.

In nucleotides, the CDR3 is TGTGCCAGTAGTGACCAATTGGGCCGGGAGGGCCAAAATGAGCAGTTCTTC. Translating gives CASSDQLGREGQNEQFF. The J gene is TRBJ2-1, the V gene TRBV19; TRBD2 aligns across 8 bases. V lost 5 bases to trimming and J lost 7 bases; unmatched junction nucleotides: 16. This CDR3 comprises 17 residues. The germline CDR1 and CDR2 sequences are LNHDA and SQIVND (reference sequence).

V and J are TRBV9 and TRBJ2-5; a possible D gene is TRBD2 (5 bases). The V end was cut by 0 bases, the J end by 4 bases, with 10 bases between. This CDR3 is built from 14 residues. CDR1 is SGDLS and CDR2 is YYNGEE in the germline V gene. The CDR3 bases are TGTGCCAGCAGCGTAGGTCTAGCCGGAGAGACCCAGTACTTC. Translating gives CASSVGLAGETQYF.

The chain carries TRBV4-1 and TRBJ1-2; 8 bases are shared with TRBD1. This CDR3 region has 19 residues. From germline, CDR1 is MGHRA and CDR2 YSYEKL. J gave up 5 bases and V 1 base, and 18 bases lay outside the gene matches. The CDR3, as DNA: TGCGCCAGCAGCCAAGTTCCCCTGACCGGGACAGGCGGTTTTTATGGCTACACCTTC. Translated: CASSQVPLTGTGGFYGYTF.